The next 29 T cell receptor beta chains were all read from a single sample in a study of beta chain features in type 1 diabetes. Findings and caveats of the study: Within each of all four CD4+ subsets, Type 1 diabetes patients had TCRB CDR3s that were moderately but significantly shorter.

TCRB transcripts that were expressed got sequenced, as all of the isolated RNA had been reverse transcribed. The method was immunoSEQ multiplex PCR; TCRdb's version includes in-frame clones alone and lacks a portion of them. The sample carries about 640,000 clones, 9.5% to 15% recorded once. No antigens are known for them. The sample comprised naive CD4+ T cells from blood. Receptors were obtained from a man aged 30-40 years with type 1 diabetes.

This clone was counted between two and nine times. The chain links TRBV4-3 to TRBJ1-2; D is perhaps TRBD1 (5 bases). V was clipped by 3 bases and J by 4 bases, with 12 bases between them. Per the germline V gene, CDR1 is LGHNA and CDR2 is YSLEER. The CDR3 is made up of 14 amino acids. The CDR3 region is CASSHEGTVYGYTF. For the CDR3, the DNA is TGCGCCAGCAGCCATGAAGGGACTGTCTATGGCTACACCTTC.

This clone was picked up a small number of times. The chain has TRBV25-1 and TRBJ1-4, with a weak D call TRBD1 (5 bases). There are 18 residues in the CDR3. The V end lost 5 bases, the J end lost 7 bases, and 26 bases lay between the germline ends. The germline V gene has CDR1 MGHDK and CDR2 SYGVNS. CDR3 region: CASSPPPETAGGSEKLFF. As DNA, the CDR3 is TGTGCCAGCAGTCCTCCCCCGGAGACAGCCGGGGGGAGTGAAAAACTGTTTTTT. Full variable domain (outside the CDR3, taken from reference TRBV25-1 and TRBJ1-4): EADIYQTPRYLVIGTGKKITLECSQTMGHDKMYWYQQDPGMELHLIHYSYGVNSTEKGDLSSESTVSRIRTEHFPLTLESARPSHTSQYLCASSPPPETAGGSEKLFFGSGTQLSVL.

The J gene is TRBJ1-2, the V gene TRBV28; the D is unclear. V lost 6 bases, J lost 4 bases, and 15 bases lay in between. Germline lookup yields CDR1 MDHEN and CDR2 SYDVKM. The CDR3 has 14 amino acids. CDR3 nucleotide sequence: TGTGCCAGCAGCTTTGAGAGGACTGGCTATGGCTACACCTTC. Its translation is CASSFERTGYGYTF.

This clone occurred once. The rearrangement uses TRBV6-6 and TRBJ2-3, with a possible D match to TRBD2 (6 bases). Trimming took 2 bases from V and 6 from J, leaving 9 bases between them. The CDR3 loop spans 13 amino acids. The germline V gene encodes CDR1 MNHNY and CDR2 SVGAGI (reference sequence). CDR3 nucleotide sequence: TGTGCCAGCAGTTACCTCCGGGGGGATACGCAGTATTTT. As protein: CASSYLRGDTQYF.

This clone has more than one count but fewer than ten. This chain connects TRBV6-5 to TRBJ1-5, with TRBD1 as a possible D gene (6 bases). Per the germline V gene, CDR1 is MNHEY and CDR2 is SVGAGI. CDR3 length equals 14 residues. Trimming took 6 bases from V and 7 from J, leaving 16 bases between them. The CDR3 region has the DNA TGTGCCAGCAGCCAGGGGCCCCTCGGACAGCCCCAGCATTTT. Translating gives CASSQGPLGQPQHF.

CDR3 in amino acids: CASSQDYAGGGYTF. The DNA of the CDR3 is TGCGCCAGCAGCCAAGATTATGCGGGCGGAGGCTACACCTTC. The chain links TRBV4-3 to TRBJ1-2; D not resolved. Trimming took 0 bases from V and 8 from J, leaving 13 bases between them. CDR3 length: 14 residues. CDR1 LGHNA and CDR2 YSLEER come from the germline V gene.

The sample holds a few counts of this clone. This chain connects TRBV30 to TRBJ2-5, with D perhaps TRBD1 or TRBD2 (5 bases each). This CDR3 contains 15 residues. Germline V gene sequence: CDR1 GTSNPN, CDR2 SVGIG (reference sequence). V dropped 2 bases and J dropped 7 bases, with 20 bases sitting between them. The CDR3 bases are TGTGCCTGGAGTACACCCGGGACGCAGCCGGCGACCCAGTACTTC. Residues: CAWSTPGTQPATQYF.

The chain joins TRBV7-9 to TRBJ2-5; D is perhaps TRBD1 (6 bases). Germline loops: CDR1 SEHNR, CDR2 FQNEAQ (reference sequence). The CDR3 has 15 residues. Deletions cut 6 bases from V and 4 bases from J, with 18 bases between. As DNA, the CDR3 is TGTGCCAGCAGTCCAACAGGGTTCTCGGCAGAGACCCAGTACTTC. The encoded protein is CASSPTGFSAETQYF.

This clone was recorded many times. The rearrangement links TRBV9 to TRBJ2-4; D possibly uses TRBD1 or TRBD2 (7 bases each). The V end lost 4 bases, the J end lost 8 bases, and 22 bases lay between the germline ends. The CDR3 is made up of 16 amino acids. Germline CDR1 is SGDLS and CDR2 is YYNGEE. The chain's CDR3 is CASSPWGGRGFDIQYF. The CDR3, as DNA: TGTGCCAGCAGCCCCTGGGGGGGCAGGGGGTTTGACATTCAGTACTTC.

The chain couples TRBV4-2 to TRBJ2-7; 11 bases match TRBD1. V trimming: 7 bases; J trimming: 7 bases; junction bases outside the gene matches: 9. The germline V gene encodes CDR1 LGHNA and CDR2 YNFKEQ. The CDR3 consists of 14 residues. The CDR3 DNA is TGTGCCAGCACCGATACCGGGACAGGGGGGGAGCAGTACTTC. It codes for CASTDTGTGGEQYF.

V usage is TRBV4-1 and J usage is TRBJ2-1, with 9 bases identical to TRBD1. The CDR3 is made up of 16 amino acids. Per germline, CDR1 MGHRA and CDR2 YSYEKL. The V segment lost 4 bases and the J segment 8 bases; nucleotides outside the gene matches: 12. The CDR3 reads CASSLPTGGAPHEQFF. The CDR3, as DNA: TGCGCCAGCAGCCTTCCTACAGGGGGCGCCCCCCATGAGCAGTTCTTC.

This rearrangement joins TRBV7-9 to TRBJ2-7; 12 nucleotides align to TRBD2. Per germline, CDR1 SEHNR and CDR2 FQNEAQ (reference sequence). V was pared by 6 bases and J by 3 bases, with 6 bases of the junction left unmatched. The CDR3 is 15 amino acids. The CDR3 loop is CASSRLAGAHYEQYF. In DNA form, the CDR3 reads TGTGCCAGCAGTAGACTAGCGGGGGCCCACTACGAGCAGTACTTC. Filled out from reference TRBV7-9 and TRBJ2-7, the complete variable domain reads DTGVSQNPRHKITKRGQNVTFRCDPISEHNRLYWYRQTLGQGPEFLTYFQNEAQLEKSRLLSDRFSAERPKGSFSTLEIQRTEQGDSAMYLCASSRLAGAHYEQYFGPGTRLTVT.

The genes are TRBV15 and TRBJ2-2; TRBD2 is a possible D gene (6 bases). Looked up from germline, CDR1 is LNHNV and CDR2 is YYDKDF (reference sequence). CDR3 length: 16 residues. V was trimmed by 1 base and J by 1 base, leaving 10 bases between them. DNA for the CDR3: TGTGCCACCAGCAGAGGACTTAGCGGGAACACCGGGGAGCTGTTTTTT. This encodes CATSRGLSGNTGELFF.

This clone was detected a few times. For the CDR3, the DNA is TGTGCCAGCGCATTGGCAGGGGGCGAACGAAACACCATATATTTT. Translated: CASALAGGERNTIYF. V is TRBV14 and J is TRBJ1-3, with 8 positions matching TRBD1. Germline trimming cut 8 bases from V and 5 bases from J; bases unmatched to any gene: 11. This CDR3 is built from 15 residues. Germline CDR1 is SGHDN and CDR2 is FVKESK.

This clone turned up a few times. The CDR3 is CATSRGAGLSYEQYF. CDR3 in DNA: TGTGCCACCAGCAGAGGAGCAGGGCTTTCCTACGAGCAGTACTTC. The V gene is TRBV15, the J gene TRBJ2-7; D possibly corresponds to TRBD1 (5 bases). The CDR3 runs 15 residues. V lost 1 base and J lost 1, with 11 bases in between. Germline CDR1 LNHNV, CDR2 YYDKDF (reference sequence).

The rearrangement uses TRBV5-1 and TRBJ2-5; TRBD1 aligns across 7 bases. Germline V gene data show CDR1 as SGHRS and CDR2 as YFSETQ. The CDR3 totals 16 residues. Trimming cost V 6 bases and J 0 bases; bases outside gene matches: 11. The CDR3 loop is CASNLNPGQNQETQYF. CDR3 nucleotides: TGCGCCAGCAACCTTAATCCGGGACAGAACCAAGAGACCCAGTACTTC. Complete variable domain (other parts from reference TRBV5-1 and TRBJ2-5): KAGVTQTPRYLIKTRGQQVTLSCSPISGHRSVSWYQQTPGQGLQFLFEYFSETQRNKGNFPGRFSGRQFSNSRSEMNVSTLELGDSALYLCASNLNPGQNQETQYFGPGTRLLVL.

This chain uses TRBV7-2 with TRBJ2-3; D gene ambiguous. V gave up 6 bases and J gave up 5 bases, with 6 bases separating them. The CDR3 totals 11 residues. Per the germline V gene, CDR1 is SGHTA and CDR2 is FQGNSA. CDR3 in DNA: TGTGCCAGCAGGACGGGAGATACGCAGTATTTT. Its protein product is CASRTGDTQYF.

This clone was observed a few times. The CDR3 is CASSAGQGNSPLHF. CDR3 nucleotides: TGCGCCAGCAGCGCCGGACAGGGTAATTCACCCCTCCACTTT. The chain uses TRBV5-1 and TRBJ1-6, with TRBD1 identical over 8 bases. Looked up from germline, CDR1 is SGHRS and CDR2 is YFSETQ. J gave up 6 bases and V 4 bases, and 3 bases lay outside the gene matches. The CDR3 has 14 residues.

V usage is TRBV4-3 and J usage is TRBJ2-7; a possible D gene is TRBD1 (5 bases). V was trimmed by 2 bases and J by 4 bases, leaving 15 bases between them. This CDR3 has 15 amino acids. CDR1 is LGHNA and CDR2 is YSLEER in the germline V gene. CDR3 loop: CASSQTTGALYEQYF. CDR3 in DNA: TGCGCCAGCAGCCAAACCACAGGCGCCTTGTACGAGCAGTACTTC.

This clone showed up just a few times. The chain links TRBV18 to TRBJ1-6; 11 positions match TRBD1. The CDR3 length is 15 residues. J lost 8 bases, V lost 6 bases, and 6 bases had no gene match. Germline CDR1 reads KGHSH; CDR2 reads LQKENI. CDR3 sequence reads: CASSPGQGVDSPLHF. CDR3 DNA sequence: TGTGCCAGCTCCCCGGGACAGGGGGTTGATTCACCCCTCCACTTT. Drawing the rest from reference TRBV18 and TRBJ1-6, the complete variable domain is NAGVMQNPRHLVRRRGQEARLRCSPMKGHSHVYWYRQLPEEGLKFMVYLQKENIIDESGMPKERFSAEFPKEGPSILRIQQVVRGDSAAYFCASSPGQGVDSPLHFGNGTRLTVT.

The chain recombines TRBV9 with TRBJ2-5, with D possibly being TRBD2 (5 bases). The CDR3 loop spans 15 amino acids. Trimming left V 0 bases short and J 4 bases short, with 13 bases between. Per the germline V gene, CDR1 is SGDLS and CDR2 is YYNGEE. DNA for the CDR3: TGTGCCAGCAGCGTAGCTACGGGGAGTCCAGAGACCCAGTACTTC. Residues: CASSVATGSPETQYF. The complete variable domain, with remaining parts taken from reference TRBV9 and TRBJ2-5, reads DSGVTQTPKHLITATGQRVTLRCSPRSGDLSVYWYQQSLDQGLQFLIQYYNGEERAKGNILERFSAQQFPDLHSELNLSSLELGDSALYFCASSVATGSPETQYFGPGTRLLVL.

On this clone: Other DNA sequences in the sample encode the same CDR3. The V gene is TRBV13, the J gene TRBJ1-6, with 10 positions matching TRBD1. V lost 1 base, J lost 10 bases, and 7 bases stayed unmatched. CDR1 and CDR2 (germline): PRHDT, FYEKMQ (reference sequence). The length of the CDR3 is 16 residues. The CDR3 spells CASSLVGQGKGSPLHF. CDR3 in DNA: TGTGCCAGCAGCTTAGTGGGACAGGGGAAGGGGTCACCCCTCCACTTT.

This clone has only a few counts. The genes are TRBV9 and TRBJ2-1; 12 bases are shared with TRBD2. V dropped 0 bases and J dropped 8; count of bases not matched to a gene: 6. This CDR3 spans 16 amino acids. CDR1 and CDR2 from the germline V gene are SGDLS and YYNGEE. The CDR3: CASSVEASGGADEQFF. For the CDR3, the DNA is TGTGCCAGCAGCGTAGAGGCTAGCGGGGGGGCCGATGAGCAGTTCTTC.

This clone was observed a handful of times. V gene TRBV7-2 combines with J gene TRBJ2-7; TRBD1 agrees at 8 bases. Germline V gene sequence: CDR1 SGHTA, CDR2 FQGNSA. The CDR3 runs 14 residues. After removal of 5 bases from V and 1 base from J, the junction contained 4 bases not matched to a gene. The CDR3, as DNA: TGTGCCAGCAGCCTTCGACAGGGGTCCTACGAGCAGTACTTC. This gives the protein CASSLRQGSYEQYF.

This clone was counted between two and nine times. The chain has TRBV25-1 and TRBJ1-1, with unresolved D. The CDR3 is 13 amino acids. Trimming pared 6 bases from V and 2 bases from J, leaving 10 bases between. Germline assignment: CDR1 MGHDK and CDR2 SYGVNS. The CDR3 region has the DNA TGTGCCAGCAGCAGAGGAGTCAACACTGAAGCTTTCTTT. Its translation is CASSRGVNTEAFF.

The rearrangement joins TRBV5-1 to TRBJ1-4, with 10 bases aligning to TRBD1. This CDR3 is 14 amino acids long. V shed 4 bases, J shed 5 bases, and the junction held 2 bases outside the gene matches. CDR1 is SGHRS, CDR2 YFSETQ, per germline. CDR3 sequence (DNA): TGCGCCAGCAGCGGGGGACAGGGGAATGAAAAACTGTTTTTT. Translated, it gives CASSGGQGNEKLFF.

The V gene is TRBV30, the J gene TRBJ2-1; possibly TRBD2 for D (6 bases). This CDR3 has 12 amino acids. The germline V gene has CDR1 GTSNPN and CDR2 SVGIG (reference sequence). V lost 2 bases, J lost 12 bases, and 14 bases lay in between. CDR3 in DNA: TGTGCCTGGAGTTCGGGGGTTTCCCGGCAGTTCTTC. Its protein product is CAWSSGVSRQFF. The full variable domain, its missing parts supplied by reference TRBV30 and TRBJ2-1, is SQTIHQWPATLVQPVGSPLSLECTVEGTSNPNLYWYRQAAGRGLQLLFYSVGIGQISSEVPQNLSASRPQDRQFILSSKKLLLSDSGFYLCAWSSGVSRQFFGPGTRLTVL.

The rearrangement joins TRBV28 to TRBJ1-6; the D gene is possibly TRBD1 (6 bases). The CDR3 length is 14 residues. Trimming shortened V by 6 bases and J by 15 bases, and 21 bases separated the two germline ends. Germline lookup yields CDR1 MDHEN and CDR2 SYDVKM. CDR3 in DNA: TGTGCCAGCAGATACCAGGGGTTAGAGTTGGTCCTCCACTTT. Translated, it gives CASRYQGLELVLHF.

This clone was detected only a few times. The chain joins TRBV5-1 to TRBJ1-1; D is undetermined. Germline V lookup: CDR1 SGHRS, CDR2 YFSETQ. The CDR3 loop spans 16 amino acids. V was shortened by 0 bases and J by 0 bases, with 12 bases between the two germline ends. CDR3 sequence reads: CASSLAVSGMNTEAFF. In nucleotides, the CDR3 is TGCGCCAGCAGCTTGGCCGTTTCTGGGATGAACACTGAAGCTTTCTTT.